Below are 21 T cell receptor beta chains sequenced from a single sample in a study of response to subunit inactivated influenza vaccine. TCRdb re-analysed the RT-PCR reads in MiXCR, keeping a single row per CDR3 protein. Altogether about 800,000 distinct CDR3 sequences are present, around 21% being singletons, with the ten largest covering roughly a tenth. The material sequenced was PBMCs from blood, taken 5 days after vaccination. Source of these receptors: a man in his fifties or sixties who received an inactivated influenza vaccine.

This clonotype has just a few counts. This chain connects TRBV6-2 or TRBV6-3 to TRBJ1-1; no clear D. The CDR3 sequence is 13 residues long. The V end was cut by 5 bases, the J end by 5 bases, with 12 bases between. The germline V gene encodes CDR1 MNHEY and CDR2 SVGEGT. CDR3 in amino acids: CASSGAGSTEAFF. CDR3 nucleotide sequence: TGTGCCAGCAGTGGTGCCGGGAGTACTGAAGCTTTCTTT.

The chain carries TRBV9 and TRBJ2-3, with 7 positions matching TRBD1. J was trimmed by 0 bases and V by 4 bases; bases with no gene match: 8. This CDR3 contains 16 residues. CDR1 is SGDLS and CDR2 is YYNGEE in the germline V gene. Here the CDR3 reads CASSRMGQSSTDTQYF. The CDR3, as DNA: TGTGCCAGCAGCCGCATGGGACAGTCTAGCACAGATACGCAGTATTTT.

The chain carries TRBV18 and TRBJ1-2, with 8 positions matching TRBD1. The CDR3 spans 17 residues. The ends lost 3 bases at V and 6 bases at J; junction bases unmatched: 15. The germline V gene has CDR1 KGHSH and CDR2 LQKENI. In DNA, the CDR3 is TGTGCCAGCTCACCCCCCTTGGGACAGGCGTCGCCTAATGGCTACACCTTC. This encodes CASSPPLGQASPNGYTF.

The chain has TRBV7-9 and TRBJ2-7; D remains unclear. This CDR3 region has 12 residues. CDR1 is SEHNR, CDR2 FQNEAQ, per germline (reference sequence). Trimming left V 2 bases short and J 5 bases short, with 7 bases between. This CDR3 is CASSLLQNEQYF. CDR3 nucleotide sequence: TGTGCCAGCAGCTTACTACAAAACGAGCAGTACTTC.

Many counts were recorded for this clonotype. The chain is built from TRBV12-3 or TRBV12-4 and TRBJ2-1, with 8 bases that match TRBD1. V gave up 5 bases and J gave up 1 base; unmatched junction bases: 4. This CDR3 is built from 15 residues. The CDR3 sequence is CASSPTGGSYNEQFF. CDR3 in DNA: TGTGCCAGCAGTCCAACAGGGGGGTCCTACAATGAGCAGTTCTTC.

The chain recombines TRBV7-2 with TRBJ2-7; D not resolved. Germline V lookup: CDR1 SGHTA, CDR2 FQGNSA. V was shortened by 1 base and J by 2 bases, with 6 bases between the two germline ends. The CDR3 length is 13 residues. CDR3 DNA sequence: TGTGCCAGCAGCTTAGTTCCAACCTACGAGCAGTACTTC. It encodes CASSLVPTYEQYF.

This clonotype was found a few times. The chain employs TRBV12-3 or TRBV12-4 and TRBJ1-5; 7 nucleotides match TRBD1. After removal of 4 bases from V and 5 bases from J, the junction contained 5 bases not matched to a gene. The CDR3 is 14 amino acids. CDR3 nucleotides: TGTGCCAGCAGTTCCCGGACAGGCGATCAGCCCCAGCATTTT. The encoded protein is CASSSRTGDQPQHF.

This clonotype was counted between two and nine times. The rearrangement uses TRBV29-1 and TRBJ2-1; D not resolved. Germline V gene sequence: CDR1 SQVTM, CDR2 ANQGSEA. Trimming took off 7 bases at V and 3 bases at J, with 7 bases between the two ends. There are 11 residues in the CDR3. The CDR3 protein is CSALGYNEQFF. The CDR3 DNA is TGCAGCGCCTTGGGCTACAATGAGCAGTTCTTC.

This clonotype was seen only a few times. J is TRBJ2-3 and V is TRBV5-1, with D unresolved. The V and J ends lost 3 bases and 4 bases respectively, with 9 bases between them. The CDR3 has 13 amino acids. CDR1 is SGHRS, CDR2 YFSETQ, per germline. The CDR3 spells CASSSGRSDTQYF. The CDR3 DNA sequence: TGCGCCAGCAGCTCCGGACGGTCAGATACGCAGTATTTT.

The chain is built from TRBV11-1 and TRBJ1-2; D is unresolved. The germline CDR1 and CDR2 sequences are SGHAT and FQDESV (reference sequence). With 4 bases removed from V and 5 bases from J, the gap between germline ends came to 11 bases. This CDR3 contains 13 residues. Written as DNA, the CDR3 is TGTGCCAGCAGCTCGCACGCCCGTTATGGCTACACCTTC. Translation gives CASSSHARYGYTF. Together with reference TRBV11-1 and TRBJ1-2, the CDR3 gives the full variable domain: EAEVAQSPRYKITEKSQAVAFWCDPISGHATLYWYRQILGQGPELLVQFQDESVVDDSQLPKDRFSAERLKGVDSTLKIQPAELGDSAMYLCASSSHARYGYTFGSGTRLTVV.

The rearrangement uses TRBV28 and TRBJ2-1; D call uncertain. The CDR3 consists of 13 residues. The V gene's germline CDR1 is MDHEN and CDR2 SYDVKM. V lost 6 bases and J 4 bases, leaving 10 bases between the germline ends. CDR3 loop: CASSWAQYNEQFF. For the CDR3, the DNA is TGTGCCAGCAGCTGGGCCCAGTACAATGAGCAGTTCTTC.

This clonotype has more than one count but fewer than ten. V gene TRBV20-1 combines with J gene TRBJ1-2; D not resolved. This CDR3 spans 14 amino acids. Looked up from germline, CDR1 is DFQATT and CDR2 is SNEGSKA (reference sequence). V shed 6 bases and J shed 4 bases, with 18 bases lying between them. CDR3 coding DNA: TGCAGTGCCCCGCCGTCCGGGTTTGGCTATGGCTACACCTTC. This encodes CSAPPSGFGYGYTF.

The gene calls are TRBV5-4 and TRBJ1-1; D call uncertain. The V end was cut by 0 bases, the J end by 9 bases, with 9 bases between. Germline V gives CDR1 SGHNT, CDR2 YYREEE (reference sequence). The CDR3 consists of 12 residues. CDR3 coding DNA: TGTGCCAGCAGCTTGGACAACCGCAAAGCTTTCTTT. This translates into CASSLDNRKAFF.

This clonotype was seen at least ten times. In DNA form, the CDR3 reads TGCGCCAGCAGCCCACAGGGGGCTGAATCGGAATCCTACAATGAGCAGTTCTTC. Protein product: CASSPQGAESESYNEQFF. The genes are TRBV4-3 and TRBJ2-1, with 9 bases lining up with TRBD1. V was pared by 4 bases and J by 1 base, with 11 bases of the junction left unmatched. CDR3 size: 18 residues. Per the germline V gene, CDR1 is LGHNA and CDR2 is YSLEER.

This clonotype was picked up a small number of times. The chain carries TRBV4-3 and TRBJ1-2; the match to TRBD1 covers 9 bases. The CDR3 loop spans 14 amino acids. CDR1 and CDR2 (germline): LGHNA, YSLEER. V was clipped by 0 bases and J by 7 bases; unmatched bases: 3. This CDR3 is CASSQDSGQGGYTF. In DNA form, the CDR3 reads TGCGCCAGCAGCCAAGATTCGGGACAGGGTGGCTACACCTTC.

A few counts support this clonotype. The chain uses TRBV12-3 or TRBV12-4 and TRBJ2-1; weak D call: TRBD2 (6 bases). This CDR3 region has 15 residues. Trimming pared 5 bases from V and 7 bases from J, leaving 18 bases between. The DNA of the CDR3 is TGTGCCAGCAGTCCAATTACTAGCCCTGGGAATGAGCAGTTCTTC. Protein: CASSPITSPGNEQFF.

This chain links TRBV7-2 with TRBJ1-2; the D gene is possibly TRBD1 (5 bases). V gave up 4 bases and J gave up 3 bases, with 12 bases separating them. Germline V gene sequence: CDR1 SGHTA, CDR2 FQGNSA. The CDR3 has 14 residues. CDR3 DNA sequence: TGTGCCAGCAGCTCCCTAGGGGTCTACTATGGCTACACCTTC. Amino acids: CASSSLGVYYGYTF. Based on the CDR3 plus reference TRBV7-2 and TRBJ1-2, the full variable domain is GAGVSQSPSNKVTEKGKDVELRCDPISGHTALYWYRQSLGQGLEFLIYFQGNSAPDKSGLPSDRFSAERTGGSVSTLTIQRTQQEDSAVYLCASSSLGVYYGYTFGSGTRLTVV.

This clonotype was seen a few times. The rearrangement uses TRBV10-3 and TRBJ1-6; TRBD1 matches at 7 bases. Germline CDR1 ENHRY, CDR2 SYGVKD. Losses at the gene ends were 7 bases for V and 5 bases for J; bases not matched to a gene: 2. The CDR3 is made up of 13 amino acids. The CDR3, as DNA: TGTGCCATCATGGGGACAGATAATTCACCCCTCCACTTT. Translated: CAIMGTDNSPLHF.

V and J are TRBV20-1 and TRBJ2-5; the D gene is possibly TRBD2 (6 bases). Per the germline V gene, CDR1 is DFQATT and CDR2 is SNEGSKA (reference sequence). The CDR3 sequence is 13 residues long. V shed 0 bases and J shed 6 bases, with 11 bases lying between them. CDR3 sequence reads: CSARDTGVKTQYF. In DNA form, the CDR3 reads TGCAGTGCTAGAGATACGGGGGTAAAGACCCAGTACTTC.

This clonotype appeared a few times. The V gene is TRBV5-5, the J gene TRBJ2-7; TRBD2 is a possible D gene (6 bases). From germline, CDR1 is SGHKS and CDR2 YYEKEE (reference sequence). The CDR3 runs to 13 residues. V was pared by 6 bases and J by 7 bases, with 17 bases between. As DNA, the CDR3 is TGTGCCAGCACCGCCCTCTCAGGGAGGGAGCAGTACTTC. Translated: CASTALSGREQYF.

The genes are TRBV20-1 and TRBJ2-3; 7 bases match TRBD2. The CDR3 sequence is 13 residues long. Germline CDR1 and CDR2: DFQATT and SNEGSKA (reference sequence). V lost 3 bases and J lost 10; bases outside the gene matches: 10. The CDR3, as DNA: TGCAGTGCTAGGTGGCGGGAGTATATGGCGCAGTATTTT. Amino acid sequence: CSARWREYMAQYF.